Reported below is one TCR beta chain. V shed 4 bases and J 8 bases; nucleotides not matched to a gene: 4. From germline, CDR1 is SGDLS and CDR2 YYNGEE. CDR3 length equals 13 residues. The data were taken from a study of early T cells in non-severe SARS-CoV-2 infection. Each CDR3 protein is one row after TCRdb ran MiXCR on the 5' RACE reads. Seen here are some 62,000 distinct CDR3 sequences, roughly 9% observed once, and the top ten hold 10% to 15%. V and J are TRBV9 and TRBJ2-1; 9 positions match TRBD1. The sequences come from whole blood, collected at baseline. The sequence derives from an adult who was a healthcare worker with PCR-confirmed SARS-CoV-2 infection or an uninfected control (not recorded which). The CDR3 nucleotides are TGTGCCAGCAGCCCGGACAGGGGCTATGAGCAGTTCTTC. The encoded protein is CASSPDRGYEQFF.